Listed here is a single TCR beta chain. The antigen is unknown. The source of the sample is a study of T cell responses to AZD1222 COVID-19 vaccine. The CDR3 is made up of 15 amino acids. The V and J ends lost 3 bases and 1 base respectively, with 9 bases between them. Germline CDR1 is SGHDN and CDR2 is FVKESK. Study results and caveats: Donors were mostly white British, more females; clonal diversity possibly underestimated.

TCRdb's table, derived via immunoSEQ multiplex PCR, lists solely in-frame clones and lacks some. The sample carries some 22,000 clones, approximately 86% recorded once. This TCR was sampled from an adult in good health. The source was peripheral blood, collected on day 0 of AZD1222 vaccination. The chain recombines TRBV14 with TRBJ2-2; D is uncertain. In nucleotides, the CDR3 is TGTGCCAGCAGCCAGTACCGGCTGAACACCGGGGAGCTGTTTTTT. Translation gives CASSQYRLNTGELFF.